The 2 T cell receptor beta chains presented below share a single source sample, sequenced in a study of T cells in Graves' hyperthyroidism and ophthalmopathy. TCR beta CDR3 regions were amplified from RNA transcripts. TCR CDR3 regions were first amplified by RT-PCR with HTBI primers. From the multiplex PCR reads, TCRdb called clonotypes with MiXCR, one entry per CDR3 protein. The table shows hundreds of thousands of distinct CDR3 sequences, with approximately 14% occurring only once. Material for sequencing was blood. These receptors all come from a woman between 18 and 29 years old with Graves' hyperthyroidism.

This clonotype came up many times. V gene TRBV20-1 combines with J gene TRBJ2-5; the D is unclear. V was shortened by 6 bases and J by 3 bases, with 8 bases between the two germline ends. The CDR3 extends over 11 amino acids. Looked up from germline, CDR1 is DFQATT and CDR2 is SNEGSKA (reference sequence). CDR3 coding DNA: TGCAGTGCCTTGGCCAAAGAGACCCAGTACTTC. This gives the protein CSALAKETQYF.

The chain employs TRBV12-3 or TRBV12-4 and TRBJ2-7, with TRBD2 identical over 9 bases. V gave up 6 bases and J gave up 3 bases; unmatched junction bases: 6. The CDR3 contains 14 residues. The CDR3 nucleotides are TGTGCCAGCAGACCGGGACTAGCTGTCTACGAGCAGTACTTC. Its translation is CASRPGLAVYEQYF.